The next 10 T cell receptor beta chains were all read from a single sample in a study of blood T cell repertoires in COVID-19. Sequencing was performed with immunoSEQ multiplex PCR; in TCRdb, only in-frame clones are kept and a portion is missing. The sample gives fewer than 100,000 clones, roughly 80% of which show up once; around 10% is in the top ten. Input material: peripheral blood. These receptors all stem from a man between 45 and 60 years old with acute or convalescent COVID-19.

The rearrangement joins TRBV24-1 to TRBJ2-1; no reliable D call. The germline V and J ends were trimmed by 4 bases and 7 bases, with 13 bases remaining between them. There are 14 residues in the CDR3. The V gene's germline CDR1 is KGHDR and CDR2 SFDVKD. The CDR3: CATSDPTTGNEQFF. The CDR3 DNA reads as TGTGCCACCAGTGACCCAACCACCGGGAATGAGCAGTTCTTC.

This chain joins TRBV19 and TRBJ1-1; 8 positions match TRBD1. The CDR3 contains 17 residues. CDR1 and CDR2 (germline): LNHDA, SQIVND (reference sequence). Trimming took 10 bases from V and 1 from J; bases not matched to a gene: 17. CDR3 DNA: TGTGCCACAAGACAGGGGATTTCTTATAATCGGAACACTGAAGCTTTCTTT. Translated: CATRQGISYNRNTEAFF. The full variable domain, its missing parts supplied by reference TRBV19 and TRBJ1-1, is DGGITQSPKYLFRKEGQNVTLSCEQNLNHDAMYWYRQDPGQGLRLIYYSQIVNDFQKGDIAEGYSVSREKKESFPLTVTSAQKNPTAFYLCATRQGISYNRNTEAFFGQGTRLTVV.

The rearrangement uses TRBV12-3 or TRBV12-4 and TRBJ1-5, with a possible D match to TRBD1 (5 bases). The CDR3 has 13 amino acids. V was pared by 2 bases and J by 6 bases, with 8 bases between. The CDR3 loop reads CASSLSRVQPQHF. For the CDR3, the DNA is TGTGCCAGCAGTTTATCCAGGGTTCAGCCCCAGCATTTT.

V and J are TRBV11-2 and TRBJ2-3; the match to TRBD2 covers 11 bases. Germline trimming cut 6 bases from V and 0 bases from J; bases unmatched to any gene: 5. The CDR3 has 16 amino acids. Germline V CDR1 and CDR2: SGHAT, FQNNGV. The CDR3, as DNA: TGTGCCAGCAGGCAGACTAGCGGGATTAGCACAGATACGCAGTATTTT. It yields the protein CASRQTSGISTDTQYF.

The CDR3 is CAGFGPWTLIEQYF. In DNA form, the CDR3 reads TGTGCCGGCTTCGGGCCGTGGACACTGATCGAGCAGTACTTC. J is TRBJ2-7 and V is TRBV21-1; the table's TRBD1 call for D was not verified on the DNA. TRBV21-1 is a pseudogene segment. This CDR3 contains 14 residues.

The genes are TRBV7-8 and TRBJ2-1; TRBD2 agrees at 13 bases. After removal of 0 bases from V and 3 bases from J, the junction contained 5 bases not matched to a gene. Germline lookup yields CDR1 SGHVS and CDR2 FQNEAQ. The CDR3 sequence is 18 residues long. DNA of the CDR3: TGTGCCAGCAGCTTAGCGAGGGGGACTAGCGGGATCTACAATGAGCAGTTCTTC. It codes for CASSLARGTSGIYNEQFF.

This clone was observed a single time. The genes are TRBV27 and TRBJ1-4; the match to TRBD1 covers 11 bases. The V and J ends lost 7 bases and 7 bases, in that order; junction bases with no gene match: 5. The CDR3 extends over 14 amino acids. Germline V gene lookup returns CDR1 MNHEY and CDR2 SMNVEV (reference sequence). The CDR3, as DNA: TGTGCCAGCACCTCCGGACAGGGGGCTGAAAAACTGTTTTTT. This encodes CASTSGQGAEKLFF.

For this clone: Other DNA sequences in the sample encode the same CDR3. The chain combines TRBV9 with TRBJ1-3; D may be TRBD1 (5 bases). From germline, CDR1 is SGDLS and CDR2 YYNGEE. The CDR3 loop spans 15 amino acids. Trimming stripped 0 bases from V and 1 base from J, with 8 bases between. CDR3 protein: CASSVEGASGNTIYF. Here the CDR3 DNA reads TGTGCCAGCAGCGTAGAAGGGGCTTCTGGAAACACCATATATTTT.

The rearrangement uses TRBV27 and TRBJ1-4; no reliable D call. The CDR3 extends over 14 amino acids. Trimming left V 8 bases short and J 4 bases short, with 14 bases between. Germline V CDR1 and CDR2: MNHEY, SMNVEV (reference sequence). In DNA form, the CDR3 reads TGTGCCAGCTCCATGGCGGTAGATAATGAAAAACTGTTTTTT. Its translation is CASSMAVDNEKLFF.

CDR3 in amino acids: CASSAGTGASYEQYF. CDR3 nucleotide sequence: TGTGCCAGCAGCGCCGGGACAGGGGCATCCTACGAGCAGTACTTC. The rearrangement joins TRBV14 to TRBJ2-7, with TRBD1 identical over 10 bases. V lost 5 bases to trimming and J lost 1 base; unmatched junction nucleotides: 5. The CDR3 sequence is 15 residues long. Germline CDR1 SGHDN, CDR2 FVKESK.